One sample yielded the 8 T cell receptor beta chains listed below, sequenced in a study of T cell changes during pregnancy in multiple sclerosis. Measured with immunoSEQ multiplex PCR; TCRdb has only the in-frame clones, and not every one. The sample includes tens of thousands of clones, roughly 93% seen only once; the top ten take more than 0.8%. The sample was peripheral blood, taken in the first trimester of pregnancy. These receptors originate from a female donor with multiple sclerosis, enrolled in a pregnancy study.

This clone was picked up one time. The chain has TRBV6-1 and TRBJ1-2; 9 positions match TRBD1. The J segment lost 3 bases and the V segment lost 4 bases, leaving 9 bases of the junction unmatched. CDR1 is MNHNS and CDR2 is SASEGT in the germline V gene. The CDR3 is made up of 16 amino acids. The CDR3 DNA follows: TGTGCCAGCAGTGGGGGACCGGACAGGGGAGACTATGGCTACACCTTC. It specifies CASSGGPDRGDYGYTF.

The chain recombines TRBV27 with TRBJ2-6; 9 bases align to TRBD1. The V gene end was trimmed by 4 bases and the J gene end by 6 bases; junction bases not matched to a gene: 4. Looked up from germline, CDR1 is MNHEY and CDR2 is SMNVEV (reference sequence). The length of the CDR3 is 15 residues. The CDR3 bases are TGTGCCAGCAGTTGGGACAGGGAGGCGGCCAACGTCCTGACTTTC. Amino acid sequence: CASSWDREAANVLTF.

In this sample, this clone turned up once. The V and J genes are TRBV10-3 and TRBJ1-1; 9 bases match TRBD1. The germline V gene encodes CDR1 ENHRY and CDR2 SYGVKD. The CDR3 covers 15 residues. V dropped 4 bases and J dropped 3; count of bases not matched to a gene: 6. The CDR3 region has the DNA TGTGCCATCAGTGCGTCACAGGGGGCGGACACTGAAGCTTTCTTT. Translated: CAISASQGADTEAFF.

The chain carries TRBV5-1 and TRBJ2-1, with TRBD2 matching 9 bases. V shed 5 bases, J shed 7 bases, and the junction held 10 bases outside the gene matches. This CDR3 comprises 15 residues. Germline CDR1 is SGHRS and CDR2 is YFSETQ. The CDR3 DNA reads TGCGCCAGCAGGGCTAGCGGGAAGTCAGCGAATGAGCAGTTCTTC. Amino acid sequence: CASRASGKSANEQFF.

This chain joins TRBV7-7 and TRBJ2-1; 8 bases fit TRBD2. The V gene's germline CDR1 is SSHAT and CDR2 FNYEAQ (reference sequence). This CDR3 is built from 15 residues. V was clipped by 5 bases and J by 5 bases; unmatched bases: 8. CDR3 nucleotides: TGTGCCAGCAGCCTCCAGCGGGAGCCCCACAATGAGCAGTTCTTC. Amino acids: CASSLQREPHNEQFF.

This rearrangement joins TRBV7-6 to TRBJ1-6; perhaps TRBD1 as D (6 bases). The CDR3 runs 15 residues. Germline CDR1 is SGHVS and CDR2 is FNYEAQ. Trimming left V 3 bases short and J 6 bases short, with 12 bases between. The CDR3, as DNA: TGTGCCAGCAGCTTCCGACAGGCCCCTAATTCACCCCTCCACTTT. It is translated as CASSFRQAPNSPLHF.

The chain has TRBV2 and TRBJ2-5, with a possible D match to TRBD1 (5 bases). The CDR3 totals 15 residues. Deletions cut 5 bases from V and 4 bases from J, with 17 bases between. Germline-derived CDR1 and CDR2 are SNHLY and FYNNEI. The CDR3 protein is CASSLYQGRGETQYF. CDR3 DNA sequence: TGTGCCAGCAGTCTGTATCAGGGAAGGGGAGAGACCCAGTACTTC.

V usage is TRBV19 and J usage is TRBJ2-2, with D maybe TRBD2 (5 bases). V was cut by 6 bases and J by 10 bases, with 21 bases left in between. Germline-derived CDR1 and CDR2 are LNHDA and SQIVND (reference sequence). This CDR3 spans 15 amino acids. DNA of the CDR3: TGTGCCAGTAGGCCCCCCGGGGAACGCTCACCGGAGCTGTTTTTT. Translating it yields CASRPPGERSPELFF.